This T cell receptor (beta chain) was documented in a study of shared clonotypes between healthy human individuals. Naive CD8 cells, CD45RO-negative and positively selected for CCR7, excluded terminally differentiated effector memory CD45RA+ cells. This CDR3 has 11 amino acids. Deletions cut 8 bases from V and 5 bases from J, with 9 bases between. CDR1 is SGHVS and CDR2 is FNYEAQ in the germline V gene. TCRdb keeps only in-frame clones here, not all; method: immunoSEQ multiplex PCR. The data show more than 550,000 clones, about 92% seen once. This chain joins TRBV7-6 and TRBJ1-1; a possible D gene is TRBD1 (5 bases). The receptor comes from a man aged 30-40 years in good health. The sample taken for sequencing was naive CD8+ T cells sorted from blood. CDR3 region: CASGGGTEAFF. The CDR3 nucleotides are TGTGCCAGCGGGGGGGGAACTGAAGCTTTCTTT. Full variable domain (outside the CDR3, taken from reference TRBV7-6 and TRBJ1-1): GAGVSQSPRYKVTKRGQDVALRCDPISGHVSLYWYRQALGQGPEFLTYFNYEAQQDKSGLPNDRFSAERPEGSISTLTIQRTEQRDSAMYRCASGGGTEAFFGQGTRLTVV.